The following is a T cell receptor (beta chain) sequence with its context. Its antigen is currently unknown. CDR1 PRHDT and CDR2 FYEKMQ come from the germline V gene (reference sequence). With V trimmed by 7 bases and J by 4 bases, 18 bases remained unmatched. The CDR3 spans 19 residues. This entry comes from a study of shared clonotypes between healthy human individuals. As for the study in general: Samples came from two female and a few male donors aged 18 to 49.

The naive CD8 fraction comprised CD45RO-negative cells positively selected for CCR7 and excluded terminally differentiated effector memory CD45RA+ cells. Caucasian adults living in Nashville, Tennessee, provided all samples. Under the authors' procedure: Junction-only immunoSEQ sequences carried no quality scores, so filtering differed. The data were produced by immunoSEQ multiplex PCR, yet TCRdb's version contains in-frame clones alone and is incomplete. V, J and clone size are taken as reported in that table, and D and trimming were inferred from the DNA itself. This sample yields about 2 million clones, of which about 95% are seen a single time; less than 1.5% belongs to the top ten. Study findings and constraints: Sequencing depth was expected to influence donor clonotype sharing.

This clonotype originated in a man between 18 and 35 years old in good health. Source material: naive CD8+ T cells sorted from blood. The chain has TRBV13 and TRBJ2-2; 10 bases are a match to TRBD2. This chain's CDR3 is CASKAINPSGGASTGELFF. CDR3 in DNA: TGTGCCAGCAAAGCCATTAATCCAAGCGGGGGGGCCAGCACCGGGGAGCTGTTTTTT.